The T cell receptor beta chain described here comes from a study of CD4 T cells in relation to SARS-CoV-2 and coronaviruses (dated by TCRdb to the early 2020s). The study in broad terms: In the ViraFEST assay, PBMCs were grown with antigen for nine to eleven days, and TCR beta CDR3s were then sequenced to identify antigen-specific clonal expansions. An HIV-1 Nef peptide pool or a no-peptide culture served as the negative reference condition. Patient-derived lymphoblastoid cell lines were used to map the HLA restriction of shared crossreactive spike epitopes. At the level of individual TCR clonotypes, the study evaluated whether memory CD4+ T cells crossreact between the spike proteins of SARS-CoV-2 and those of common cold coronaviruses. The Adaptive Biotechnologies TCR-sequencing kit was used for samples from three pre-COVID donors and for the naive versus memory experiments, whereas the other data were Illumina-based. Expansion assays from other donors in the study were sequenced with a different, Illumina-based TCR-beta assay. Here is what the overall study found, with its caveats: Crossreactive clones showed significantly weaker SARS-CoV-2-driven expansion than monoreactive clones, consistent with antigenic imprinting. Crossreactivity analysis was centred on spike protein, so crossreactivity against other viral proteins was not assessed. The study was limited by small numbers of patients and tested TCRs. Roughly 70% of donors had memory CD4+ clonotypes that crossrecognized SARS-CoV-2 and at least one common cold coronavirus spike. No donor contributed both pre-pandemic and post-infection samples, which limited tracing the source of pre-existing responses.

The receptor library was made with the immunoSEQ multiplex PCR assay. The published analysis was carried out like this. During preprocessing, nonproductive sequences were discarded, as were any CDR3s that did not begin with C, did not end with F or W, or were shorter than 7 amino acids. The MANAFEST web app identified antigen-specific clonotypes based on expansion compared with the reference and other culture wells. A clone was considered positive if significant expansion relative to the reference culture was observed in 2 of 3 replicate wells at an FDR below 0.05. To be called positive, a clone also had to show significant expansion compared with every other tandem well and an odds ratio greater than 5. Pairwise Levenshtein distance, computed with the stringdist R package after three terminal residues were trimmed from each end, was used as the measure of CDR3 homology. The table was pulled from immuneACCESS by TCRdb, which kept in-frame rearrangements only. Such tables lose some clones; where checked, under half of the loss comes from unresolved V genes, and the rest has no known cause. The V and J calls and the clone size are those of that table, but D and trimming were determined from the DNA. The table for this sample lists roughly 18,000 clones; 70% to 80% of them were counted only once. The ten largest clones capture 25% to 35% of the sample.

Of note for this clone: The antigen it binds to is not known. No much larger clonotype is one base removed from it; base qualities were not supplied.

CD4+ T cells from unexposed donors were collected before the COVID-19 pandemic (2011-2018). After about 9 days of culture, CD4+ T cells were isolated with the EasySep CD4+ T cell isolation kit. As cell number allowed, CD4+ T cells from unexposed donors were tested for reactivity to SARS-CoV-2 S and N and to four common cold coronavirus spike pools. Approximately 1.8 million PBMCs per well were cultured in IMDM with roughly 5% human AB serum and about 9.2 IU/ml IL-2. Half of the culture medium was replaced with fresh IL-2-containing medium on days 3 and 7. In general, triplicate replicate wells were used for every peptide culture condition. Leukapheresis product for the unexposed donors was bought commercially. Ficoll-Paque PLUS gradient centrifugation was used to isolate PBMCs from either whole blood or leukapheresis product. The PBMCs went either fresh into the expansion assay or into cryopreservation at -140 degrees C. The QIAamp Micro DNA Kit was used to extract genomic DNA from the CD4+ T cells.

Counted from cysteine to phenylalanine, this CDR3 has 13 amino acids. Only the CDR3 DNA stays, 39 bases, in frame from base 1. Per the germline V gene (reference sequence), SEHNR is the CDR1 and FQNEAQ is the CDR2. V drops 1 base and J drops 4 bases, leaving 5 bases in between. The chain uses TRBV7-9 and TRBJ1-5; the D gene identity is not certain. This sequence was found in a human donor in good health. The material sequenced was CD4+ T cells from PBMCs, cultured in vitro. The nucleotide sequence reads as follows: TGTGCCAGCAGCTTAGAAATGAATCAGCCCCAGCATTTT. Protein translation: CASSLEMNQPQHF.